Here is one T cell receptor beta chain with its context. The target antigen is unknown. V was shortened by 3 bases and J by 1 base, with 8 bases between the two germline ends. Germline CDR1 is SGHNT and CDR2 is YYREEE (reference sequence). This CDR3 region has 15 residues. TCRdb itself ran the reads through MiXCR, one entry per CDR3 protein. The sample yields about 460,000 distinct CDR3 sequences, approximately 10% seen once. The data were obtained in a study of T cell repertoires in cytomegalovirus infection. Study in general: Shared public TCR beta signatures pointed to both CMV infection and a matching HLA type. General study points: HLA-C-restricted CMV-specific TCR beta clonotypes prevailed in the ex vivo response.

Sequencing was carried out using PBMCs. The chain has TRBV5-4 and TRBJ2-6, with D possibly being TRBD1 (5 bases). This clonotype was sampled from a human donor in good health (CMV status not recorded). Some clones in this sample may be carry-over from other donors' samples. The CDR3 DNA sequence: TGTGCCAGCAGCTCCAGGGCTTCTGGGGCCAACGTCCTGACTTTC. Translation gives CASSSRASGANVLTF.